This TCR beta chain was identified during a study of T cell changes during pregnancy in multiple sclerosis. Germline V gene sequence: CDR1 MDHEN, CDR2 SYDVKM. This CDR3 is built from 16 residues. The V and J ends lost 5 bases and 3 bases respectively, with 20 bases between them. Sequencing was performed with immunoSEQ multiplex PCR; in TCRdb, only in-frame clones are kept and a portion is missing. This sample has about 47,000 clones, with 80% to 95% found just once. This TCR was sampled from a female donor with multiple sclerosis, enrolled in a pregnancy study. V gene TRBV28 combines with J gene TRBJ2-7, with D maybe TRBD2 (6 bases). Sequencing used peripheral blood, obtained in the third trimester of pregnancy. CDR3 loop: CASSPSVRGPFYEQYF. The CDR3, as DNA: TGTGCCAGCAGTCCTAGCGTAAGGGGACCTTTCTACGAGCAGTACTTC.